The subject of this entry is one T cell receptor beta chain. The CDR3 is made up of 14 amino acids. Trimming cost V 6 bases and J 1 base, with 13 bases left between them. Per germline, CDR1 SGHRS and CDR2 YFSETQ. Study processing details: For nucleated cells, counts were estimated from reference gene primer amplification. The protocol was immunoSEQ multiplex PCR, while the TCRdb copy is restricted to in-frame clones and leaves out a portion. V and J calls and clone size are those listed in that table; D and trimming were worked out from the DNA. The sample holds 300,000 to 400,000 clones, roughly 90% seen once. The sample originates from a study of blood T cell repertoires in COVID-19. Turning to the study itself: Researchers got acute and convalescent COVID-19 samples from the United States, Italy and Spain. PBMCs, B-cell-depleted T cells, or T cells were the source of the cDNA or gDNA that made up the material.

The sequenced material came from PBMCs or T cells enriched from blood (not recorded which). The chain links TRBV5-1 to TRBJ2-5; weak D call: TRBD2 (5 bases). This TCR was recovered from a woman in her twenties or thirties who had been exposed to COVID-19. The CDR3 is CASKGSGSQETQYF. CDR3 in DNA: TGCGCCAGCAAAGGGTCGGGGTCCCAAGAGACCCAGTACTTC.